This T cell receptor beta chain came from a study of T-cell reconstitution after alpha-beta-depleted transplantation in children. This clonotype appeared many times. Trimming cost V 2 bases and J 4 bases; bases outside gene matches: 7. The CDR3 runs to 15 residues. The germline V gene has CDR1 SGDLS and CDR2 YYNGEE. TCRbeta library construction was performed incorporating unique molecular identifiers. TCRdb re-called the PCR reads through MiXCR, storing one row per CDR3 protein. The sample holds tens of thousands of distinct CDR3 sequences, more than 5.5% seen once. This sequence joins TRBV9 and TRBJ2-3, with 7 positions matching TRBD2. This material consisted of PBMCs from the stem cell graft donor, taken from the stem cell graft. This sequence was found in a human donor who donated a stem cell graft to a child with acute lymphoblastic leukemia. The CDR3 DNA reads TGTGCCAGCAGCGTTTATGCCGGGAGGCCAGATACGCAGTATTTT. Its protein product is CASSVYAGRPDTQYF.